This TCR beta chain is from a study of STAT3 mutations in large granular lymphocyte leukemia. Study-wide results and limits: At least one immunodominant TCR beta clonotype appeared in every T-cell large granular lymphocyte leukemia patient.

TCRdb's table, derived via immunoSEQ multiplex PCR, lists solely in-frame clones and lacks some. The top ten hold roughly 0.42% of the sample, which has about 42,000 clones, 81% seen once. This clone was counted once. As yet, its antigen is unknown. At one end the junction does not follow the germline gene, possibly because of a read error. This CDR3 is 15 amino acids long. Germline V lookup: CDR1 SEHNR, CDR2 FQNEAQ (reference sequence). The sequencing sample was made of PBMCs. The origin of this receptor is a human donor with T large granular lymphocyte leukemia. Some clones in this sample may be carry-over from other donors' samples. This chain uses TRBV7-9 with TRBJ1-4; unclear D gene. The CDR3 DNA sequence: TGTGCCAGCAGCCTAGCCCTTAGTGAGGTTGAAAAACTGTTTTTT. Its translation: CASSLALSEVEKLFF.